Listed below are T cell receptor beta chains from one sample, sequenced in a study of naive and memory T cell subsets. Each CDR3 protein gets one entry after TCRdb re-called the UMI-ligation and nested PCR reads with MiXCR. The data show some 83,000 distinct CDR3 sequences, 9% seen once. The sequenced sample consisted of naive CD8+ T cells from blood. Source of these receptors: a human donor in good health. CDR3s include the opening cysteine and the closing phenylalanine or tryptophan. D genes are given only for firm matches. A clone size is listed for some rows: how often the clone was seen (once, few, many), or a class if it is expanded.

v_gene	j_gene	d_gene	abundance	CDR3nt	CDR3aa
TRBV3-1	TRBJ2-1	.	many	TGTGCCAGCAGCCAAGGTATTAGCTCCTACAATGAGCAGTTCTTC	CASSQGISSYNEQFF
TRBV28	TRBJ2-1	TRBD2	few	TGTGCCAGCAGTTTGGGGACTAGCCTCCATGAGCAGTTCTTC	CASSLGTSLHEQFF
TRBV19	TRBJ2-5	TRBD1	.	TGTGCCAGCTCTGACAGGGATGAGACCCAGTACTTC	CASSDRDETQYF
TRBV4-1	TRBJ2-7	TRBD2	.	TGCGCCAGCAGCCAAGATCCAACTAGCGGGAGATACGAGCAGTACTTC	CASSQDPTSGRYEQYF
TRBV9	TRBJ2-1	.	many	TGTGCCAGCAGCGCGAACCGGGACACGTTCAATGAGCAGTTCTTC	CASSANRDTFNEQFF
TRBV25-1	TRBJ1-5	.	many	TGTGCCAGCAGTGACTGGGACGGTGAATTACAGCCCCAGCATTTT	CASSDWDGELQPQHF
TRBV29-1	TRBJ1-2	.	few	TGCAGCGTTGACGGGGGAACTTATGGCTACACCTTC	CSVDGGTYGYTF
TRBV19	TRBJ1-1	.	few	TGTGCCAGTAGTCCCAGTCCCACTGAAGCTTTCTTT	CASSPSPTEAFF
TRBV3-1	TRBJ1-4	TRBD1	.	TGTGCCAGCAGCCGGGACAGAAATGAAAAACTGTTTTTT	CASSRDRNEKLFF
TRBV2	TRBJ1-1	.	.	TGTGCCAGCAGTGAGGTGGGGTTAACGAACACTGAAGCTTTCTTT	CASSEVGLTNTEAFF
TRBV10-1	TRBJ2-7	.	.	TGCGCCAGCAGTGACCCACACCACGATGCCTACGAGCAGTACTTC	CASSDPHHDAYEQYF
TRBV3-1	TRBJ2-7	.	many	TGTGCCAGCAGCCCCCAAGACGGCTACGAGCAGTACTTC	CASSPQDGYEQYF
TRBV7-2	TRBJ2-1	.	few	TGTGCCAGCAGCTTAGGCGGTTTTAGTCGGGATGAGCAGTTCTTC	CASSLGGFSRDEQFF
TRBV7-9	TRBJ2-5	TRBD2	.	TGTGCCAGCAGCGGGACTAGCGAAGGGACCCAGTACTTC	CASSGTSEGTQYF
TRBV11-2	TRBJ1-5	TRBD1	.	TGTGCCAGCAGCTTAGGGGACAGAGTTCGCAATCAGCCCCAGCATTTT	CASSLGDRVRNQPQHF
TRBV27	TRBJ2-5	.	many	TGTGCCAGCAGCCCATTATCGCTGGGGTCGTGGGAGACCCAGTACTTC	CASSPLSLGSWETQYF
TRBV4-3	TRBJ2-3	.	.	TGCGCCAGCAGCCAAGATAGGAGCGGACTTAGCACAGATACGCAGTATTTT	CASSQDRSGLSTDTQYF
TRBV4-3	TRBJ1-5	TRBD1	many	TGCGCCAGCAGCCAGAGTCACAGGGGAGTGGGCAATCAGCCCCAGCATTTT	CASSQSHRGVGNQPQHF
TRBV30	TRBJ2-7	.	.	TGTGCCTGGAGTGTAGACTCAGGAACCTACGAGCAGTACTTC	CAWSVDSGTYEQYF
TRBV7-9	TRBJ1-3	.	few	TGTGCCAGCAGCTTAGGGCCCGTGGAGGCCCCTGGAAACACCATATATTTT	CASSLGPVEAPGNTIYF
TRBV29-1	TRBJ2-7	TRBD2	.	TGCAGCGGGCGGAGGGACTACGGGGAGCAGTACTTC	CSGRRDYGEQYF
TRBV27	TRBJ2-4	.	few	TGTGCCAGTACCCCGGGGCTAGCCAACCTCGAAGCCAAAAACATTCAGTACTTC	CASTPGLANLEAKNIQYF
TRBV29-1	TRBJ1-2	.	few	TGCAGCGTGGGGGGAATACAGGGTTACTATGGCTACACCTTC	CSVGGIQGYYGYTF
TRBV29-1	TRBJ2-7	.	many	TGCAGCGTCTTGAAGATAGGTGACGAGCAGTACTTC	CSVLKIGDEQYF
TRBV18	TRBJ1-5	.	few	TGTGCCAGCTCACCACAGGGGTTGTTCGATCAGCCCCAGCATTTT	CASSPQGLFDQPQHF
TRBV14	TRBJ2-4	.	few	TGTGCCAGCAGCCAGGGGACGGTCACCAAAAACATTCAGTACTTC	CASSQGTVTKNIQYF
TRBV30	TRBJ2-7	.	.	TGTGCCTGGAGCGAGGGACACCTCTTGAGCTCCTACGAGCAGTACTTC	CAWSEGHLLSSYEQYF
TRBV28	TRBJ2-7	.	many	TGTGCCAGCACCCCGGGACTCGACTCCTACGAGCAGTACTTC	CASTPGLDSYEQYF
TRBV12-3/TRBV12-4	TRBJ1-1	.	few	TGTGCCAGCAGGTTGAACACTGAAGCTTTCTTT	CASRLNTEAFF
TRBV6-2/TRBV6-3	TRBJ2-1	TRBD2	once	TGTGCCAGCAGTTATTCCGCTAGCGGTGAGCAGTTCTTC	CASSYSASGEQFF
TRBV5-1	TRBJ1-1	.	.	TGCGCCAGCAACCATGGTCAGGCCAATGAAGCTTTCTTT	CASNHGQANEAFF
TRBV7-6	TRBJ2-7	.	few	TGTGCCAGCAGCTTAGATCAGTCCGTCTCCTACGAGCAGTACTTC	CASSLDQSVSYEQYF
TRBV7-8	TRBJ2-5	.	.	TGTGCCAGCAGCTCAATTAGCGGCCTGTACCAAGAGACCCAGTACTTC	CASSSISGLYQETQYF
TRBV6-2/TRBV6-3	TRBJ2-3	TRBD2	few	TGTGCCAGCAGTACCCCTCCGACTAGCGTTAGCACAGATACGCAGTATTTT	CASSTPPTSVSTDTQYF
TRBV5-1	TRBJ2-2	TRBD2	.	TGCGCCAGCAGCTCCGGACTAGCGCAACACACCGGGGAGCTGTTTTTT	CASSSGLAQHTGELFF
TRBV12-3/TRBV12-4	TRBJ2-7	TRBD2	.	TGTGCCAGCAGTCTAGTCCTAAGCGGGGGGAGCTCCTACGAGCAGTACTTC	CASSLVLSGGSSYEQYF
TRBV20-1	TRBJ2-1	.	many	TGCAGTGCTATGGGCTGGACCGACGACAATGAGCAGTTCTTC	CSAMGWTDDNEQFF
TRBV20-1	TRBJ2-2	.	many	TGCAGTGCTAGCTACGGTCACACCGGGGAGCTGTTTTTT	CSASYGHTGELFF
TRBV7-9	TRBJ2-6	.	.	TGTGCCAGCAGCCAAAGGACCGACTCTGGGGCCAACGTCCTGACTTTC	CASSQRTDSGANVLTF
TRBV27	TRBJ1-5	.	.	TGTGCCAGCAGTTGGGACACCAATCAGCCCCAGCATTTT	CASSWDTNQPQHF
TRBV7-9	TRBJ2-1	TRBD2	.	TGTGCCAGCAGTTGGACTAGCGGGATTAATGAGCAGTTCTTC	CASSWTSGINEQFF
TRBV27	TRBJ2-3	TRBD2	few	TGTGCCAGCAGCCGCACCGGACTAGCGGGCACAGATACGCAGTATTTT	CASSRTGLAGTDTQYF
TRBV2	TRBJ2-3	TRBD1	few	TGTGCCAGAAGGGAGCGGGACAGGGCGGCAGATACGCAGTATTTT	CARRERDRAADTQYF
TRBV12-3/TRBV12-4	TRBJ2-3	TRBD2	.	TGTGCCAGCAGTCTAGCGGGAGGGATCACAGATACGCAGTATTTT	CASSLAGGITDTQYF
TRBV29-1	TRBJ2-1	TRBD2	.	TGCAGCGTTGAGTCACTAGCGGGACGAGGGGATGAGCAGTTCTTC	CSVESLAGRGDEQFF
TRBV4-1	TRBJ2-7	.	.	TGCGCCAGCAGCCAAAGCGGCAGCTCCTACGAGCAGTACTTC	CASSQSGSSYEQYF
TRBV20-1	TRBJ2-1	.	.	TGCAGTGCTAGGAATAGCGTTAACTCCTACAATGAGCAGTTCTTC	CSARNSVNSYNEQFF
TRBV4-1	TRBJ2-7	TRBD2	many	TGCGCCAGCAGCCAAGAGGCTAGCGGGAGGAGCGAGCAGTACTTC	CASSQEASGRSEQYF
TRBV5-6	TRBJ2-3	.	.	TGTGCCAGCAGCTTGCCGACCGATAGAAGCACAGATACGCAGTATTTT	CASSLPTDRSTDTQYF
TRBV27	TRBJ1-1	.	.	TGTGCCAGCAGTTTGGCAAGAAACACTGAAGCTTTCTTT	CASSLARNTEAFF
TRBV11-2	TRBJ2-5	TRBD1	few	TGTGCCAGCAGCATAGGACAGGGTTTCTTCCAAGAGACCCAGTACTTC	CASSIGQGFFQETQYF
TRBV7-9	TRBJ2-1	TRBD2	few	TGTGCCAGCAGCTTACGTCTAGCGGGAGAATCTGAGCAGTTCTTC	CASSLRLAGESEQFF
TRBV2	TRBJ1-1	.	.	TGTGCCAGCAATCTTGCTAACGGTGCTTTCTTT	CASNLANGAFF
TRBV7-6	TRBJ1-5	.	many	TGTGCCAGCAGCTTAAGGTACAATCAGCCCCAGCATTTT	CASSLRYNQPQHF
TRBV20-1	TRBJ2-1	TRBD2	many	TGCAGTGCTTGGTCGCGGGAGACCTACAATGAGCAGTTCTTC	CSAWSRETYNEQFF
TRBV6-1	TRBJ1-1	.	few	TGTGCCAGCAGTCTTGGGGCGGTCGTTGAAGCTTTCTTT	CASSLGAVVEAFF
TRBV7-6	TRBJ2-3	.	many	TGTGCCGGCCAACCGTTAACAGATACGCAGTATTTT	CAGQPLTDTQYF
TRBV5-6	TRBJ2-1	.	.	TGTGCCAGCAGCTTGGTCCGAAATGAGCAGTTCTTC	CASSLVRNEQFF
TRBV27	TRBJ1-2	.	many	TGTGCCAGCAGGAGCACTTATGGCTACACCTTC	CASRSTYGYTF